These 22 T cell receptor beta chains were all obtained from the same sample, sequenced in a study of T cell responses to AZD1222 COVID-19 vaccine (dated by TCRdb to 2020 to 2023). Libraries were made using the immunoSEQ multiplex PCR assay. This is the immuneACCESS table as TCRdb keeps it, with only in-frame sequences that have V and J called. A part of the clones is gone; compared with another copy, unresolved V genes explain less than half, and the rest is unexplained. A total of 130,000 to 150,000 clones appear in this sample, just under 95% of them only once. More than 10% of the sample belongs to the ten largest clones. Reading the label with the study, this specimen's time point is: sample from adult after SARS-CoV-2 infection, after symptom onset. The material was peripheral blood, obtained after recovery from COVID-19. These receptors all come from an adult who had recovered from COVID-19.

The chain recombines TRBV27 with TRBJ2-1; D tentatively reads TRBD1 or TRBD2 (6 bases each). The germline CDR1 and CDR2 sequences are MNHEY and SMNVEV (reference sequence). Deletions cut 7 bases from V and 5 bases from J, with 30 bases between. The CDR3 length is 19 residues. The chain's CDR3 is CASTSLTSSPGALNNEQFF. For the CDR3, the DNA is TGTGCCAGCACCTCACTGACTAGTTCCCCGGGGGCCCTTAACAATGAGCAGTTCTTC.

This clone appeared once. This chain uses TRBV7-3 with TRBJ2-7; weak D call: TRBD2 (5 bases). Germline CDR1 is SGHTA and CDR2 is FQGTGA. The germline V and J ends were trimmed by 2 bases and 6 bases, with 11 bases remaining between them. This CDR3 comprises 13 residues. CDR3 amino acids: CASSLARDTEQYF. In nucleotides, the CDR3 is TGTGCCAGCAGCTTAGCTCGGGATACCGAGCAGTACTTC.

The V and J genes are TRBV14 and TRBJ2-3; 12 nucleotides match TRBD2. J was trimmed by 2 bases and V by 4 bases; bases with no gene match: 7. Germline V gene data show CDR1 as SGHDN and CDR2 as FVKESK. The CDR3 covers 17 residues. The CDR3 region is CASSRLAGGPLTDTQYF. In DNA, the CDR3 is TGTGCCAGCAGCCGGCTAGCGGGAGGGCCCCTCACAGATACGCAGTATTTT.

CDR3 nucleotide sequence: TGTGCCACCAGCAGAGAGGGACAGGATAATTCACCCCTCCACTTT. This encodes CATSREGQDNSPLHF. This chain connects TRBV15 to TRBJ1-6; TRBD1 aligns across 8 bases. J gave up 5 bases and V 0 bases, and 0 bases lay outside the gene matches. From germline, CDR1 is LNHNV and CDR2 YYDKDF (reference sequence). This CDR3 contains 15 residues.

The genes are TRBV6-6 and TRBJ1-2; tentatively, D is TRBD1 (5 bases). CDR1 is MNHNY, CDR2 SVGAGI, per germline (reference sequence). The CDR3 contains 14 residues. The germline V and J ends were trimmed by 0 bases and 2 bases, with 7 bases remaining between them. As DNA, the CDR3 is TGTGCCAGCAGTTACTCGACAGCGAACTATGGCTACACCTTC. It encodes CASSYSTANYGYTF.

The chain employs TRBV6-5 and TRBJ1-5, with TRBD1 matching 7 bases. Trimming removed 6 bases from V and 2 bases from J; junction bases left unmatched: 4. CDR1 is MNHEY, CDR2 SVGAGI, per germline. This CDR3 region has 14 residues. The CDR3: CASSGQAGNQPQHF. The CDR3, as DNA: TGTGCCAGCAGCGGACAGGCCGGCAATCAGCCCCAGCATTTT.

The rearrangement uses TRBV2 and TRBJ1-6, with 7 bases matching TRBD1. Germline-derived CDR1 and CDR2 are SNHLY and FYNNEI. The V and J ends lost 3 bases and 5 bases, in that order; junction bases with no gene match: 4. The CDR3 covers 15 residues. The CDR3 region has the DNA TGTGCCAGCAGTGATTCGGGACAGCATAATTCACCCCTCCACTTT. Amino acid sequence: CASSDSGQHNSPLHF.

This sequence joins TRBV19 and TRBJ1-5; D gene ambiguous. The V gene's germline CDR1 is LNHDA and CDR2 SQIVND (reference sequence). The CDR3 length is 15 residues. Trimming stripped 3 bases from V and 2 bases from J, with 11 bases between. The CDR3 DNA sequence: TGTGCCAGTAGTATTGGTCAGACGGGCAATCAGCCCCAGCATTTT. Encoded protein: CASSIGQTGNQPQHF. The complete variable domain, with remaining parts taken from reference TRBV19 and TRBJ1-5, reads DGGITQSPKYLFRKEGQNVTLSCEQNLNHDAMYWYRQDPGQGLRLIYYSQIVNDFQKGDIAEGYSVSREKKESFPLTVTSAQKNPTAFYLCASSIGQTGNQPQHFGDGTRLSIL.

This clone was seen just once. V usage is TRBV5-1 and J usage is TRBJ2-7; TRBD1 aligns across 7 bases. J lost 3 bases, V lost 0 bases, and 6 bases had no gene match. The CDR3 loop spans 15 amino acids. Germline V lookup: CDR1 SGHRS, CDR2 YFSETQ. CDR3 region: CASSLGQGLYYEQYF. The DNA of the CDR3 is TGCGCCAGCAGCTTGGGACAGGGCCTTTACTACGAGCAGTACTTC.

The CDR3 coding sequence is TGTGCCAGCAGCGAGGTATCCTACGAGCAGTACTTC. This translates into CASSEVSYEQYF. The gene calls are TRBV28 and TRBJ2-7; D uncertain. Germline CDR1 reads MDHEN; CDR2 reads SYDVKM. V was trimmed by 6 bases and J by 1 base, leaving 7 bases between them. The CDR3 contains 12 residues.

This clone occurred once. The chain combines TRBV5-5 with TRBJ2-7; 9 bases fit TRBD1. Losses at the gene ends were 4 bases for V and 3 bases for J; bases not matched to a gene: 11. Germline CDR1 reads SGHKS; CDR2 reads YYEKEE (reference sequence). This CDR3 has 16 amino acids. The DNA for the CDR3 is TGTGCCAGCAGCGTCTCCCTCGACAGGGGGTTCTACGAGCAGTACTTC. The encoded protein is CASSVSLDRGFYEQYF.

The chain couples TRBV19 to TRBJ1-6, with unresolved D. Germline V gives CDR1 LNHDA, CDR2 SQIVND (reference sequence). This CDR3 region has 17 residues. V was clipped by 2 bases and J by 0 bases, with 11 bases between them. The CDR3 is CASSISPLSSYNSPLHF. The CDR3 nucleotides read TGTGCCAGTAGTATATCTCCTCTGAGCTCCTATAATTCACCCCTCCACTTT.

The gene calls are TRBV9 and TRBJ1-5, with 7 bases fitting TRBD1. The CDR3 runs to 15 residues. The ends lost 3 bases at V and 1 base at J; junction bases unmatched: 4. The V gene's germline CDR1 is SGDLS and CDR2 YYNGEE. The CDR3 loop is CASSAGTESNQPQHF. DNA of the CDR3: TGTGCCAGCAGCGCCGGGACAGAGAGCAATCAGCCCCAGCATTTT.

The DNA of the CDR3 is TGTGCCAGCAGGACAGACGGGAGGGCCCTCGCAGATACGCAGTATTTT. Protein product: CASRTDGRALADTQYF. The V call is TRBV28, the J call TRBJ2-3; the match to TRBD2 covers 8 bases. Per germline, CDR1 MDHEN and CDR2 SYDVKM. The CDR3 has 16 amino acids. The trim removed 6 bases at V and 4 bases at J, leaving 12 bases unmatched.

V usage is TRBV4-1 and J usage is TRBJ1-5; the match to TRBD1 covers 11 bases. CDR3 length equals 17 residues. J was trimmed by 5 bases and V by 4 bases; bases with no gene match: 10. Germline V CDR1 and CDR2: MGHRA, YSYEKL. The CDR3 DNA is TGCGCCAGCAGCCCCAAGTCCGGACAGGGGGCATATCAGCCCCAGCATTTT. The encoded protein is CASSPKSGQGAYQPQHF.

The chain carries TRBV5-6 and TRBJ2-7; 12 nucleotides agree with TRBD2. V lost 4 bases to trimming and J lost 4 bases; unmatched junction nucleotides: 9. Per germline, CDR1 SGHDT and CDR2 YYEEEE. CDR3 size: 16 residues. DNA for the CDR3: TGTGCCAGCAGCCCCCGACTAGCGGGAGATCGTTACGAGCAGTACTTC. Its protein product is CASSPRLAGDRYEQYF.

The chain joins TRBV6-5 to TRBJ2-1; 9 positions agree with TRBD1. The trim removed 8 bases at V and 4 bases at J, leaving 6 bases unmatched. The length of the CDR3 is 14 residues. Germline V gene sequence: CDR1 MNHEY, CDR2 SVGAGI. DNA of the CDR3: TGTGCCAGCCTACCGGGACAGGGATACAATGAGCAGTTCTTC. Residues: CASLPGQGYNEQFF.

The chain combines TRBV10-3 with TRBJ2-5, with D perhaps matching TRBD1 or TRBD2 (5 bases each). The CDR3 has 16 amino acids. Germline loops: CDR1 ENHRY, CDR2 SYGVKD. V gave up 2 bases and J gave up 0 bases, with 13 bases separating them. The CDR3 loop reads CAISEEVGEYQETQYF. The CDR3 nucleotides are TGTGCCATCAGTGAGGAGGTAGGGGAGTACCAAGAGACCCAGTACTTC.

The CDR3 nucleotides read TGTGCCAGCAGTGACCCCCCCTACAATGAGCAGTTCTTC. As protein: CASSDPPYNEQFF. This chain links TRBV6-4 with TRBJ2-1; unclear D gene. V lost 2 bases and J lost 2, with 4 bases in between. Germline V lookup: CDR1 MRHNA, CDR2 SNTAGT. The CDR3 sequence is 13 residues long.

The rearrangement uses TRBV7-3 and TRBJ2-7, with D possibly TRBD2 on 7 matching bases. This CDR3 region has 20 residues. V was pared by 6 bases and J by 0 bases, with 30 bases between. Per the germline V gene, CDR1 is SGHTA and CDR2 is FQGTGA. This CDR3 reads CASRAEGGGPPILNSYEQYF. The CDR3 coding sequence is TGTGCCAGCAGAGCCGAGGGCGGGGGCCCCCCGATCCTAAACTCCTACGAGCAGTACTTC.

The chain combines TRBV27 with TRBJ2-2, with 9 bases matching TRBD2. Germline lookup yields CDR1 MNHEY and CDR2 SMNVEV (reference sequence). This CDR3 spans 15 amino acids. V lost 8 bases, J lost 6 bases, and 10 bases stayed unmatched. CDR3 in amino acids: CASRLAGVLAGELFF. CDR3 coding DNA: TGTGCCAGCCGATTAGCGGGAGTCCTCGCCGGGGAGCTGTTTTTT.

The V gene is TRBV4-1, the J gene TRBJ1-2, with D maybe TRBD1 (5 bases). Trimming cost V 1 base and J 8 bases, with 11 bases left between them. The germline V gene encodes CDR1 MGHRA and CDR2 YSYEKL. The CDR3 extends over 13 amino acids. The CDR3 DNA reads TGCGCCAGCAGCCAAGGGGGCCTGGGGGGCTACACCTTC. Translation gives CASSQGGLGGYTF.